The rows below give T cell receptor beta chains drawn from one sample of a study of cytomegalovirus exposure and HLA in healthy donors. Data came from immunoSEQ multiplex PCR; TCRdb stores just in-frame clones and leaves some out. The sample holds 140,000 to 150,000 clones; 75% to 80% are singletons and the top ten take around 3%. The specimen was PBMCs. Receptors originate from a man aged 40-49 years in good health and CMV-seropositive. The CDR3 runs from the conserved cysteine through the conserved F or W. A D gene is named only where the DNA matches it firmly. Clone size is not always given. Where it is, it says once, few, many or a class for expanded clones.

TRBJ1-4	-	TRBV28	TRBD1	CASRLVGQANEKLFF	TGTGCCAGCAGGCTTGTGGGACAGGCTAATGAAAAACTGTTTTTT
TRBJ2-4	once	TRBV28	TRBD2	CASSLWGSSGSEFLAKNIQYF	TGTGCCAGCAGTTTATGGGGCTCTAGCGGGAGCGAATTTCTAGCCAAAAACATTCAGTACTTC
TRBJ2-7	-	TRBV5-5	TRBD2	CASSRLSGSSYEQYF	TGTGCCAGCAGCAGGCTTAGCGGGAGTTCGTACGAGCAGTACTTC
TRBJ2-1	-	TRBV7-9	TRBD2	CASRPTSGSPNEQFF	TGTGCCAGCAGGCCGACTAGCGGGAGTCCCAATGAGCAGTTCTTC
TRBJ2-1	-	TRBV6-1	-	CASSEMQAGGYNEQFF	TGTGCCAGCAGTGAAATGCAGGCGGGCGGCTACAATGAGCAGTTCTTC
TRBJ1-2	-	TRBV28	-	CASSLYRASSYTF	TGTGCCAGCAGTTTATACAGGGCGAGTAGCTACACCTTC
TRBJ1-1	-	TRBV6-1	-	CASSYGGSNTEAFF	TGTGCCAGCAGCTACGGGGGTTCTAACACTGAAGCTTTCTTT
TRBJ2-5	-	TRBV5-5	-	CASSLGPGQLQETQYF	TGTGCCAGCAGCTTGGGACCGGGACAACTTCAAGAGACCCAGTACTTC
TRBJ2-7	once	TRBV7-6	TRBD2	CASSPESASGGYEQYF	TGTGCCAGCAGCCCTGAATCGGCTAGCGGAGGCTACGAGCAGTACTTC
TRBJ1-1	-	TRBV11-2	TRBD1	CASSLSAGGPEAFF	TGTGCCAGCAGCTTATCCGCAGGGGGGCCTGAAGCTTTCTTT
TRBJ1-3	-	TRBV5-1	-	CASSLAAGSGNTIYF	TGCGCCAGCAGCTTGGCCGCAGGATCTGGAAACACCATATATTTT
TRBJ2-3	-	TRBV6-1	TRBD2	CASSGTSGSSDTQYF	TGTGCCAGCAGTGGGACTAGCGGGAGTTCAGATACGCAGTATTTT
TRBJ2-3	-	TRBV7-3	TRBD2	CASSSGTSGKADTQYF	TGTGCCAGCAGCTCAGGGACTAGCGGGAAGGCAGATACGCAGTATTTT
TRBJ1-4	once	TRBV2	-	CASRSRGANEKLFF	TGTGCCAGCAGAAGTCGGGGGGCGAACGAAAAACTGTTTTTT
TRBJ1-1	-	TRBV14	TRBD1	CASSQNDRAAFF	TGTGCCAGCAGCCAGAACGACAGGGCCGCTTTCTTT
TRBJ2-5	-	TRBV18	TRBD1	CASSPGQGQETQYF	TGTGCCAGCTCACCGGGACAGGGACAAGAGACCCAGTACTTC
TRBJ1-4	-	TRBV29-1	-	CSVLTGYLNEKLFF	TGCAGCGTTTTAACAGGTTACCTAAATGAAAAACTGTTTTTT
TRBJ1-4	once	TRBV5-1	TRBD1	CASRSGTDNEKLFF	TGCGCCAGCAGATCCGGGACAGATAATGAAAAACTGTTTTTT
TRBJ1-1	-	TRBV5-4	-	CASSFSGKAEAFF	TGTGCCAGCAGCTTTAGCGGCAAGGCTGAAGCTTTCTTT